This T cell receptor (beta chain) was retrieved from a study of spatial heterogeneity in lung cancer (dated by TCRdb to the late 2010s). Notes on the research overall: Beta-chain transcripts were consistently detected in greater numbers than alpha-chain transcripts, which likely reflected higher beta-chain transcript abundance. In the raw uncorrected reads, each unique combination of TCR and UMI appeared more than ten times on average. Nonsynonymous mutation counts, determined by whole-exome sequencing of tumor tissue, were related to features of the TCR repertoire. In non-small cell lung cancer, the study quantitatively compared TCR alpha and beta repertoires across several tumor regions, matched nontumor lung, and blood. Both alpha and beta chains were TCR-sequenced in samples taken at surgery, namely 220 tumor regions, around 70 matched nontumor lung samples and 50 to 60 PBMC samples. In tumor regions, TCR transcript counts showed a strong correlation with a T cell transcriptional module score from matched bulk RNA-seq. What the research found in general, with its limitations: TCR-seq was estimated to cover only approximately 6.4% of tumor T cells for alpha chains and about 13% for beta chains. The count of ubiquitous expanded TCRs correlated with the count of ubiquitous nonsynonymous mutations, and the count of regional expanded TCRs correlated with the count of regional nonsynonymous mutations. The tumor nonsynonymous mutation count correlated with the number of expanded intratumoral alpha and beta TCRs. Confirming at a functional level the hypothesis that regional TCRs recognize regional mutations was considered to require additional single-cell paired TCR alpha and beta sequencing.

Library generation was performed with 5' RACE. The sample was run on a NextSeq 500. To allow correction of PCR and sequencing errors, the TCR library protocol tagged every TCR cDNA molecule with a unique molecular identifier. Per the authors' processing: Decombinator tools were used for TCR identification, UMI-based error correction and CDR3 extraction. Expanded TCRs were defined as those above a frequency of 2 per 1,000, corresponding to the top 1% of the tumor frequency distribution. Expanded tumor TCRs were classed as regional if statistically deemed absent (corrected P<0.05) from at least one tumor region, otherwise ubiquitous. Renyi diversity was computed with the R vegan package after each repertoire had been subsampled 100 times to 5,000 TCRs. CDR3 similarity networks were constructed using string-kernel similarity of amino acid triplets, with links drawn between CDR3s whose pairwise similarity was above 0.82. The public reads were reprocessed in TCRdb via fastp at Q25 and MiXCR, keeping in-frame beta chains. Rows are combined by CDR3 protein, so each entry shows the most common genes and DNA. TCRdb's processing, not the authors' own work, is the source of the V and J calls. This sample holds around 2,500 distinct CDR3 sequences; 5.5% to 6% were observed only once. The ten most abundant clones make up under 20% of the sample.

Concerning this clonotype itself: Which antigen it targets is not known. No clone much larger than this one lies a single base away; base qualities are absent.

Sample time point, as interpreted from the label and publication: sample taken at primary tumor resection. Donors were some 78 patients with early-stage, untreated non-small cell lung cancer from the lung TRACERx cohort. Without any cell sorting, TCR sequencing was performed on whole RNA extracted either from tumor and nontumor lung tissue or from cryopreserved PBMC samples. Patients were selected for TCR sequencing only if sufficient RNA was available from at least two tumor regions. Before selection, tumor and adjacent nontumor lung specimens were reviewed by a lung pathologist. The CDR3 runs 11 amino acids, cysteine and phenylalanine included. The kept DNA is CDR3 alone, 33 bases in frame from the first base. The germline V gene (reference sequence) yields PRHDT for CDR1 and FYEKMQ for CDR2. V is cut by 5 bases and J by 3 bases, and the space between the germline ends is 4 bases.

The sequence is built from TRBV13 and TRBJ1-1, with no D gene named confidently. The receptor's source is a male donor with early-stage non-small cell lung cancer. Source: lung tumor tissue, taken at surgery. The CDR3: CASSLYTEAFF. The nucleotides are TGTGCCAGCAGCCTATACACTGAAGCTTTCTTT.